Below are 13 T cell receptor beta chains sequenced from a single sample in a study of T cells in Graves' hyperthyroidism and ophthalmopathy. Amplification targeted TCR beta CDR3 regions from RNA transcripts. Initially, a first-round RT-PCR of the TCR CDR3 employed the HTBI primer set. TCRdb re-called the multiplex PCR reads through MiXCR, storing one row per CDR3 protein. The table includes approximately 600,000 distinct CDR3 sequences, 14% detected once. What was sequenced was blood. The source of these receptors is a woman in her twenties or thirties with Graves' hyperthyroidism that later progressed to Graves' ophthalmopathy.

The sample holds many counts of this clonotype. This chain connects TRBV5-1 to TRBJ1-4, with D possibly matching TRBD1 (5 bases). V shed 4 bases and J shed 8 bases, with 18 bases lying between them. Germline loops: CDR1 SGHRS, CDR2 YFSETQ. This CDR3 has 15 residues. The CDR3 region has the DNA TGCGCCAGCAGCCGTCTGGGCAGGTGGGACGAAAAACTGTTTTTT. This gives the protein CASSRLGRWDEKLFF.

There are a few counts of this clonotype. The chain has TRBV5-1 and TRBJ2-1; D call uncertain. Trimming left V 2 bases short and J 2 bases short, with 8 bases between. CDR1 and CDR2 from the germline V gene are SGHRS and YFSETQ. This CDR3 has 14 amino acids. The CDR3 loop reads CASSFPEPYNEQFF. The CDR3 DNA follows: TGCGCCAGCAGCTTCCCCGAGCCCTACAATGAGCAGTTCTTC.

This clonotype has a count of ten or more. The chain employs TRBV2 and TRBJ1-3; 8 positions match TRBD1. The CDR3 runs to 14 residues. Germline CDR1 is SNHLY and CDR2 is FYNNEI. Trimming at V came to 3 bases and at J to 11 bases, leaving 9 bases not matched to a gene. The chain's CDR3 is CASSDPQGANAIYF. CDR3 bases: TGTGCCAGCAGTGATCCCCAGGGGGCCAACGCCATATATTTT.

CDR3 protein: CASISVSAEAFF. The CDR3 nucleotides read TGTGCCAGTATATCAGTTAGCGCTGAAGCTTTCTTT. This chain joins TRBV19 and TRBJ1-1; the D is unclear. This CDR3 comprises 12 residues. Germline assignment: CDR1 LNHDA and CDR2 SQIVND (reference sequence). Trimming took 7 bases from V and 6 from J, leaving 12 bases between them.

This clonotype was observed at least ten times. This rearrangement joins TRBV27 to TRBJ2-5, with D maybe TRBD1 (6 bases). Deletions cut 2 bases from V and 5 bases from J, with 12 bases between. This CDR3 is 14 amino acids long. Germline V gives CDR1 MNHEY, CDR2 SMNVEV (reference sequence). DNA of the CDR3: TGTGCCAGCAGTTTAGCTCAGGGGAGCGAGACCCAGTACTTC. Protein: CASSLAQGSETQYF.

The sample holds many counts of this clonotype. The rearrangement links TRBV3-1 to TRBJ2-5; the match to TRBD2 covers 11 bases. V shed 0 bases, J shed 5 bases, and the junction held 11 bases outside the gene matches. CDR1 is LGHDT, CDR2 YNNKEL, per germline (reference sequence). The CDR3 sequence is 18 residues long. The CDR3 DNA follows: TGTGCCAGCAGCCAAGATTGGCTAGCGGGAGGAAGAGCGGAGACCCAGTACTTC. Translated, it gives CASSQDWLAGGRAETQYF.

The chain has TRBV11-1 and TRBJ1-6; D is unresolved. The CDR3 is 15 amino acids. Trimming left V 4 bases short and J 7 bases short, with 14 bases between. The germline V gene has CDR1 SGHAT and CDR2 FQDESV (reference sequence). The CDR3 DNA reads TGTGCCAGCAGCTCGCAGGACGGACCGAATTCACCCCTCCACTTT. Protein: CASSSQDGPNSPLHF.

This clonotype was seen only a few times. CDR3 residues: CASGWGAQGANVLTF. CDR3 DNA sequence: TGTGCTAGTGGCTGGGGCGCGCAAGGGGCCAACGTCCTGACTTTC. This chain uses TRBV12-5 with TRBJ2-6; possible D gene TRBD1, 5 bases. V lost 6 bases to trimming and J lost 4 bases, with 13 bases between them. CDR1 and CDR2 from the germline V gene are LGHNT and FRNRAP. CDR3 size: 15 residues.

In its sample, this clonotype was seen many times. The gene calls are TRBV14 and TRBJ1-4, with a possible D match to TRBD1 (5 bases). Germline assignment: CDR1 SGHDN and CDR2 FVKESK. V was cut by 4 bases and J by 4 bases, with 7 bases left in between. This CDR3 contains 13 residues. The chain's CDR3 is CASSRGYNEKLFF. CDR3 in DNA: TGTGCCAGCAGCCGGGGGTATAATGAAAAACTGTTTTTT.

This clonotype was recorded a few times. The chain links TRBV29-1 to TRBJ1-2; D gene uncertain. The CDR3 spans 15 residues. Deletions cut 0 bases from V and 4 bases from J, with 15 bases between. Germline-derived CDR1 and CDR2 are SQVTM and ANQGSEA. The CDR3 sequence is CSVEEVKNSLYGYTF. DNA of the CDR3: TGCAGCGTTGAAGAGGTGAAGAACAGCCTCTATGGCTACACCTTC.

This clonotype was observed at least ten times. The chain uses TRBV9 and TRBJ2-3; 10 bases fit TRBD2. CDR1 and CDR2 from the germline V gene are SGDLS and YYNGEE. The CDR3 has 18 amino acids. The junction had 11 bases not matched to a gene; V was cut back by 0 bases and J by 4 bases. CDR3 in amino acids: CASSVAPSGRSRADTQYF. CDR3 DNA sequence: TGTGCCAGCAGCGTAGCGCCTAGCGGGAGATCGAGGGCAGATACGCAGTATTTT.

This clonotype was seen repeatedly, ten times or more. CDR3 bases: TGTGCCAGCAGCTCGAGACAGGGGACCTACAATGAGCAGTTCTTC. This encodes CASSSRQGTYNEQFF. V and J are TRBV7-8 and TRBJ2-1, with 8 nucleotides matching TRBD1. The CDR3 runs 15 residues. The germline V gene encodes CDR1 SGHVS and CDR2 FQNEAQ. With V trimmed by 4 bases and J by 2 bases, 4 bases remained unmatched.

This clonotype was detected many times. The genes are TRBV27 and TRBJ1-4; the match to TRBD1 covers 7 bases. The CDR3 spans 13 residues. V lost 6 bases to trimming and J lost 6 bases; unmatched junction nucleotides: 4. Germline loops: CDR1 MNHEY, CDR2 SMNVEV (reference sequence). In DNA, the CDR3 is TGTGCCAGCAGAGGGACAGAGTATGAAAAACTGTTTTTT. Its protein product is CASRGTEYEKLFF. The full variable domain, rest sourced from reference TRBV27 and TRBJ1-4, is EAQVTQNPRYLITVTGKKLTVTCSQNMNHEYMSWYRQDPGLGLRQIYYSMNVEVTDKGDVPEGYKVSRKEKRNFPLILESPSPNQTSLYFCASRGTEYEKLFFGSGTQLSVL.